Only one count was recorded for the clone carrying this T cell receptor beta chain. What it binds is unknown. The data were taken from a study of cytomegalovirus exposure and HLA in healthy donors. Findings and caveats of the study: Highly shared variants forming one cluster were likely a sequencing artifact. One variant, a missense change in DCLRE1C, was linked in a later analysis to TCR beta V- and J-gene trimming.

The primer mix had 60 Vbeta and 13 Jbeta primers. TCRdb's copy holds only in-frame clones and misses some; the assay was immunoSEQ multiplex PCR. The table has about 210,000 clones, approximately 82% seen once. The CDR3 runs to 16 residues. Germline V gene data show CDR1 as MGHDK and CDR2 as SYGVNS. Trimming took 1 base from V and 3 from J, leaving 16 bases between them. The chain has TRBV25-1 and TRBJ2-7; the D gene is possibly TRBD2 (7 bases). The sequenced sample consisted of PBMCs. The origin of this receptor is a woman between 45 and 60 years old in good health and CMV-seropositive. CDR3 DNA sequence: TGTGCCAGCAGTGAATGGGGGGGCCCTGGGGTCTACGAGCAGTACTTC. Translation gives CASSEWGGPGVYEQYF.